These 12 T cell receptor beta chains were sequenced from one sample in a study of T cells in Graves' hyperthyroidism and ophthalmopathy. Researchers amplified the TCR beta CDR3 regions from RNA transcripts. The HTBI set primed first-round TCR CDR3 RT-PCR. TCRdb re-derived calls from the multiplex PCR reads in MiXCR, one entry per CDR3 protein. The sample lists about 600,000 distinct CDR3 sequences; 15% to 20% were seen once. Material for sequencing was blood. The source of these receptors is a woman aged 40 to 55 with Graves' ophthalmopathy.

The rearrangement joins TRBV12-3 or TRBV12-4 to TRBJ2-5; 15 bases fit TRBD2. This CDR3 has 17 residues. With 11 bases clipped from V and 5 bases from J, the junction kept 15 bases outside the gene matches. The CDR3, as DNA: TGTGCCGGCAATCCCACCGGGACTAGCGGGGGGCGGGAGACCCAGTACTTC. It encodes CAGNPTGTSGGRETQYF.

This clonotype was detected only a few times. The V and J genes are TRBV5-4 and TRBJ2-2; D uncertain. This CDR3 is 13 amino acids long. V was clipped by 4 bases and J by 4 bases, with 8 bases between them. Per germline, CDR1 SGHNT and CDR2 YYREEE (reference sequence). For the CDR3, the DNA is TGTGCCAGCAGCACGACCATCACCGGGGAGCTGTTTTTT. Its translation: CASSTTITGELFF.

This clonotype came up many times. The chain joins TRBV11-2 to TRBJ1-1; 9 bases are a match to TRBD1. CDR3 size: 18 residues. J lost 5 bases, V lost 0 bases, and 13 bases had no gene match. The germline CDR1 and CDR2 sequences are SGHAT and FQNNGV. In DNA, the CDR3 is TGTGCCAGCAGCTTAGAAAGTCTCGGGACAGGGCGACGTACTGAAGCTTTCTTT. Protein product: CASSLESLGTGRRTEAFF.

This clonotype was detected ten times or more. The J gene is TRBJ2-3, the V gene TRBV3-1; 7 bases map to TRBD1. Per the germline V gene, CDR1 is LGHDT and CDR2 is YNNKEL (reference sequence). CDR3 length equals 12 residues. J was trimmed by 9 bases and V by 4 bases; bases with no gene match: 4. The CDR3 nucleotides read TGTGCCAGCAGCCGGGACAGACGAACGCAGTATTTT. It encodes CASSRDRRTQYF.

This chain joins TRBV5-6 and TRBJ1-5; 7 nucleotides agree with TRBD1. The junction had 14 bases not matched to a gene; V was cut back by 5 bases and J by 0 bases. The V gene's germline CDR1 is SGHDT and CDR2 YYEEEE. This CDR3 contains 18 residues. Here the CDR3 reads CASSKTMGQFNSNQPQHF. For the CDR3, the DNA is TGTGCCAGCAGTAAAACGATGGGACAGTTCAATAGCAATCAGCCCCAGCATTTT.

This clonotype showed up many times. V and J are TRBV7-6 and TRBJ2-5; D not certain. CDR3 length: 14 residues. CDR1 SGHVS and CDR2 FNYEAQ come from the germline V gene. Trimming took off 1 base at V and 1 base at J, with 7 bases between the two ends. The CDR3 region is CASSLGPFQETQYF. CDR3 DNA: TGTGCCAGCAGCTTAGGCCCTTTCCAAGAGACCCAGTACTTC.

This clonotype was picked up many times. J is TRBJ2-7 and V is TRBV18; 7 bases agree with TRBD2. Unmatched junction bases numbered 6, after V lost 3 bases and J lost 7 bases. The germline V gene has CDR1 KGHSH and CDR2 LQKENI. The CDR3 is 13 amino acids. CDR3 DNA: TGTGCCAGCTCACCCCCGGCCGGGGGGGAGCAGTACTTC. Translation: CASSPPAGGEQYF.

Details on this clonotype: This sequence may be a read error, since a much larger clone differs from it by one base. Given the absence of the conserved phenylalanine or tryptophan at the CDR3 end, a read error is likely. The chain links TRBV2 to TRBJ1-6; 7 bases fit TRBD1. V gave up 7 bases and J gave up 2 bases; unmatched junction bases: 5. Germline loops: CDR1 SNHLY, CDR2 FYNNEI. The CDR3 consists of 15 residues. As DNA, the CDR3 is TGTGCCAGCAACCCGGGACAGCCCTATAATTCACCCCTCCACTCT. Protein: CASNPGQPYNSPLHS.

This chain joins TRBV20-1 and TRBJ1-2; D is unclear. Germline CDR1 reads DFQATT; CDR2 reads SNEGSKA (reference sequence). This CDR3 comprises 11 residues. The germline V and J ends were trimmed by 7 bases and 7 bases, with 13 bases remaining between them. CDR3 residues: CSGSTVGGYTF. The CDR3 DNA reads TGCAGTGGCTCCACGGTGGGTGGCTACACCTTC.

This clonotype was observed many times. The gene calls are TRBV18 and TRBJ2-7, with D tentatively TRBD1 or TRBD2 (5 bases each). Looked up from germline, CDR1 is KGHSH and CDR2 is LQKENI. The ends were cut back, 3 bases at V and 3 bases at J, with 12 bases in the middle. The CDR3 length is 14 residues. The CDR3 protein is CASSPGADFYEQYF. In DNA form, the CDR3 reads TGTGCCAGCTCACCTGGGGCGGACTTCTACGAGCAGTACTTC. Together with reference TRBV18 and TRBJ2-7, the CDR3 gives the full variable domain: NAGVMQNPRHLVRRRGQEARLRCSPMKGHSHVYWYRQLPEEGLKFMVYLQKENIIDESGMPKERFSAEFPKEGPSILRIQQVVRGDSAAYFCASSPGADFYEQYFGPGTRLTVT.

A remark on this clonotype: The junction differs from germline at one of its ends, possibly a read error. The gene calls are TRBV13 and TRBJ2-5; D unresolved. Germline CDR1 PRHDT, CDR2 FYEKMQ (reference sequence). CDR3 length: 15 residues. The CDR3 DNA is TGCGCCAGCAGCCAAGGAAGTCGGGTCCAAGAGACCCAGTACTTC. Its translation is CASSQGSRVQETQYF.

This clonotype has a handful of counts. The V gene is TRBV9, the J gene TRBJ2-3; the match to TRBD2 covers 8 bases. The J segment lost 0 bases and the V segment lost 4 bases, leaving 7 bases of the junction unmatched. The CDR3 is 16 amino acids. The germline V gene has CDR1 SGDLS and CDR2 YYNGEE. The CDR3 spells CASSLSQRGSTDTQYF. CDR3 bases: TGTGCCAGCAGCCTTTCCCAGCGGGGGAGCACAGATACGCAGTATTTT.